Below, 10 T cell receptor beta chains from the same sample are listed, as sequenced in a study of control samples from healthy donors and cancer patients. TCRdb keeps only in-frame clones here, not all; method: immunoSEQ multiplex PCR. The top ten hold 6% to 9% of the sample, which has some 150,000 clones, about 90% seen once. The sample consisted of blood. The receptors here all came from a man aged 18 to 35 in good health.

The gene calls are TRBV6-6 and TRBJ1-1; 9 bases fit TRBD1. The CDR3 is made up of 15 amino acids. J lost 3 bases, V lost 0 bases, and 2 bases had no gene match. The germline gives CDR1 MNHNY, CDR2 SVGAGI (reference sequence). The CDR3 region is CASSYSTGGHTEAFF. Written as DNA, the CDR3 is TGTGCCAGCAGTTACTCGACAGGGGGGCACACTGAAGCTTTCTTT.

The CDR3 spells CASSQGDTGDYGYTF. The CDR3 bases are TGTGCCAGCAGCCAAGGAGATACAGGCGACTATGGCTACACCTTC. The chain has TRBV3-1 (or the pseudogene TRBV3-2) and TRBJ1-2, with D perhaps TRBD1 (5 bases). Looked up from germline, CDR1 is LGHDT and CDR2 is YNNKEL (reference sequence). Trimming shortened V by 1 base and J by 3 bases, and 12 bases separated the two germline ends. This CDR3 has 15 amino acids.

This sequence joins TRBV2 and TRBJ1-6, with D possibly TRBD1 on 6 matching bases. V lost 6 bases to trimming and J lost 5 bases, with 14 bases between them. Germline loops: CDR1 SNHLY, CDR2 FYNNEI. This CDR3 spans 15 amino acids. The CDR3 DNA reads TGTGCCAGCAGAGGGGGAACAGTAGATAATTCACCCCTCCACTTT. It translates to CASRGGTVDNSPLHF.

This chain joins TRBV7-8 and TRBJ1-1; D unresolved. The CDR3 is made up of 15 amino acids. The germline CDR1 and CDR2 sequences are SGHVS and FQNEAQ. V gave up 1 base and J gave up 4 bases, with 13 bases separating them. The CDR3 protein is CASSLEEGGSTEAFF. CDR3 sequence (DNA): TGTGCCAGCAGCTTAGAGGAGGGCGGGAGCACTGAAGCTTTCTTT. The full variable domain, with the rest looked up from reference TRBV7-8 and TRBJ1-1, is GAGVSQSPRYKVAKRGQDVALRCDPISGHVSLFWYQQALGQGPEFLTYFQNEAQLDKSGLPSDRFFAERPEGSVSTLKIQRTQQEDSAVYLCASSLEEGGSTEAFFGQGTRLTVV.

V is TRBV30 and J is TRBJ1-2; 7 bases map to TRBD1. Losses at the gene ends were 0 bases for V and 7 bases for J; bases not matched to a gene: 5. This CDR3 contains 13 residues. CDR1 GTSNPN and CDR2 SVGIG come from the germline V gene (reference sequence). This chain's CDR3 is CAWSVGYRGGYTF. The CDR3 DNA reads TGTGCCTGGAGTGTAGGTTACAGGGGTGGCTACACCTTC.

This chain links TRBV30 with TRBJ1-4; D uncertain. Germline V gene sequence: CDR1 GTSNPN, CDR2 SVGIG (reference sequence). This CDR3 comprises 16 residues. V was clipped by 1 base and J by 8 bases, with 20 bases between them. The CDR3 spells CAWSALRGMSLEKLFF. The DNA of the CDR3 is TGTGCCTGGAGTGCCCTCAGAGGGATGAGTTTAGAAAAACTGTTTTTT.

This CDR3 reads CASSWDRYNSPLHF. DNA of the CDR3: TGTGCCAGCAGCTGGGACAGGTATAATTCACCCCTCCACTTT. J is TRBJ1-6 and V is TRBV5-4; 8 bases are a match to TRBD1. CDR3 length: 14 amino acids. J gave up 4 bases and V 3 bases, and 0 bases lay outside the gene matches. From germline, CDR1 is SGHNT and CDR2 YYREEE (reference sequence).

The chain combines TRBV27 with TRBJ2-7, with D perhaps TRBD2 (5 bases). V was cut by 0 bases and J by 4 bases, with 10 bases left in between. This CDR3 has 14 residues. In germline, CDR1 is MNHEY, CDR2 SMNVEV (reference sequence). CDR3 loop: CASSLSSRGYEQYF. In DNA form, the CDR3 reads TGTGCCAGCAGTTTATCGTCGCGAGGGTACGAGCAGTACTTC.

The V gene is TRBV5-5, the J gene TRBJ1-2, with D perhaps TRBD1 (5 bases). Germline V lookup: CDR1 SGHKS, CDR2 YYEKEE (reference sequence). The CDR3 is made up of 15 amino acids. Trimming stripped 0 bases from V and 3 bases from J, with 12 bases between. The CDR3 DNA reads TGTGCCAGCAGCTTGGCGGGGGATAGGGACTATGGCTACACCTTC. This translates into CASSLAGDRDYGYTF.

The table lists this clone with a count of one. This rearrangement joins TRBV28 to TRBJ1-3; D perhaps matches TRBD1 (5 bases). The germline gives CDR1 MDHEN, CDR2 SYDVKM. The length of the CDR3 is 15 residues. Trimming took 8 bases from V and 0 from J, leaving 14 bases between them. CDR3 DNA sequence: TGTGCCAGCTTCCTGGGACGGTACTCTGGAAACACCATATATTTT. This codes for CASFLGRYSGNTIYF.